Shown below are 17 T cell receptor beta chains from a single sample sequenced in a study of blood T cell repertoires in COVID-19. The table came from immunoSEQ multiplex PCR; TCRdb's copy has only in-frame clones and leaves some out. The sample has more than 400,000 clones, 87% seen once. Material: PBMCs or T cells enriched from blood (not recorded which). The receptors here all came from a woman aged 18-29 years who had recovered from COVID-19.

The chain combines TRBV10-3 with TRBJ1-3, with D possibly being TRBD1 (5 bases). Germline CDR1 ENHRY, CDR2 SYGVKD. The CDR3 is made up of 16 amino acids. Deletions cut 4 bases from V and 1 base from J, with 14 bases between. DNA of the CDR3: TGTGCCATCAGTGGCCTCGGTGGGGCGTCTGGAAACACCATATATTTT. It codes for CAISGLGGASGNTIYF.

This clone has a handful of counts. The CDR3 coding sequence is TGTGCCAGCAGCCGGACTGCCCCCCAGGAGACCCAGTACTTC. It specifies CASSRTAPQETQYF. V is TRBV27 and J is TRBJ2-5; D might be TRBD2 (5 bases). Trimming pared 6 bases from V and 5 bases from J, leaving 16 bases between. This CDR3 is built from 14 residues. The V gene's germline CDR1 is MNHEY and CDR2 SMNVEV (reference sequence).

This clone was seen just once. V usage is TRBV10-3 and J usage is TRBJ1-2, with D possibly being TRBD1 (5 bases). Germline loops: CDR1 ENHRY, CDR2 SYGVKD. The CDR3 contains 14 residues. Trimming left V 7 bases short and J 5 bases short, with 17 bases between. As DNA, the CDR3 is TGTGCCATCACCGAATACAGGACAACTTATGGCTACACCTTC. Protein product: CAITEYRTTYGYTF.

This sequence joins TRBV5-1 and TRBJ2-3, with 8 bases matching TRBD1. After removal of 1 base from V and 2 bases from J, the junction contained 3 bases not matched to a gene. The V gene's germline CDR1 is SGHRS and CDR2 YFSETQ. CDR3 size: 15 residues. CDR3 nucleotide sequence: TGCGCCAGCAGCTTGAGGACAGGGCCCACAGATACGCAGTATTTT. It specifies CASSLRTGPTDTQYF.

As DNA, the CDR3 is TGTGCCAGCAGCTTGGACAGGGAAGGCGACGAGCAGTACTTC. This translates into CASSLDREGDEQYF. The rearrangement joins TRBV7-3 to TRBJ2-7; the match to TRBD1 covers 8 bases. The CDR3 totals 14 residues. V dropped 3 bases and J dropped 5; count of bases not matched to a gene: 6. Germline lookup yields CDR1 SGHTA and CDR2 FQGTGA.

The chain links TRBV24-1 to TRBJ2-1, with TRBD1 as a possible D gene (5 bases). Germline CDR1 and CDR2: KGHDR and SFDVKD. V was clipped by 4 bases and J by 4 bases, with 10 bases between them. This CDR3 has 14 residues. The chain's CDR3 is CATSDPDRYNEQFF. The CDR3 bases are TGTGCCACCAGTGACCCTGACAGATACAATGAGCAGTTCTTC.

The chain carries TRBV28 and TRBJ1-6; no firm D call. Germline CDR1 reads MDHEN; CDR2 reads SYDVKM. V shed 8 bases and J shed 6 bases, with 11 bases lying between them. This CDR3 has 13 amino acids. The CDR3 loop is CASDRVGNSPLHF. Here the CDR3 DNA reads TGTGCCAGCGACCGGGTTGGTAATTCACCCCTCCACTTT.

The rearrangement links TRBV11-3 to TRBJ2-1; 7 bases match TRBD1. This CDR3 spans 13 amino acids. Unmatched junction bases numbered 7, after V lost 5 bases and J lost 9 bases. Germline CDR1 and CDR2: SGHNT and YENEEA. CDR3 DNA sequence: TGTGCCAGCAGCAACCACAGGGGTGCTGAGCAGTTCTTC. Residues: CASSNHRGAEQFF.

The gene calls are TRBV7-2 and TRBJ1-2, with a possible D match to TRBD1 (6 bases). The germline V gene encodes CDR1 SGHTA and CDR2 FQGNSA. CDR3 length: 16 residues. V gave up 3 bases and J gave up 0 bases, with 14 bases separating them. The CDR3 DNA is TGTGCCAGCAGCTTGGCGGGGGCCCGAGCTAACTATGGCTACACCTTC. As protein: CASSLAGARANYGYTF.

The V and J genes are TRBV7-2 and TRBJ1-4; D not certain. V lost 6 bases to trimming and J lost 6 bases, with 5 bases between them. The CDR3 covers 11 residues. Germline V gene sequence: CDR1 SGHTA, CDR2 FQGNSA. The CDR3 DNA reads as TGTGCCAGCAGGGAGGATGAAAAACTGTTTTTT. Translation gives CASREDEKLFF. The variable domain in full, with the rest retrieved from reference TRBV7-2 and TRBJ1-4, is GAGVSQSPSNKVTEKGKDVELRCDPISGHTALYWYRQSLGQGLEFLIYFQGNSAPDKSGLPSDRFSAERTGGSVSTLTIQRTQQEDSAVYLCASREDEKLFFGSGTQLSVL.

The genes are TRBV27 and TRBJ1-1; a possible D gene is TRBD1 (6 bases). This CDR3 comprises 15 residues. CDR1 is MNHEY, CDR2 SMNVEV, per germline (reference sequence). The ends were cut back, 0 bases at V and 1 base at J, with 9 bases in the middle. CDR3 in amino acids: CASSLSTRGNTEAFF. CDR3 in DNA: TGTGCCAGCAGTTTATCGACCAGGGGGAACACTGAAGCTTTCTTT.

The CDR3 region has the DNA TGTGCCAGCAGCCGGGGACAGGCGAGCTATGGCTACACCTTC. This gives the protein CASSRGQASYGYTF. This sequence joins TRBV11-2 and TRBJ1-2; 8 positions match TRBD1. V shed 5 bases, J shed 4 bases, and the junction held 6 bases outside the gene matches. The CDR3 covers 14 residues. In germline, CDR1 is SGHAT, CDR2 FQNNGV.

The J gene is TRBJ1-5, the V gene TRBV2; D is undetermined. The V gene lost 8 bases and the J gene lost 0 bases, with 8 bases spanning the gap. Germline-derived CDR1 and CDR2 are SNHLY and FYNNEI. The CDR3 runs to 13 residues. CDR3 in amino acids: CASEADSNQPQHF. DNA of the CDR3: TGTGCCAGCGAGGCAGATAGCAATCAGCCCCAGCATTTT.

The rearrangement uses TRBV1 and TRBJ1-4; the table gives TRBD1 as D, unverified against the DNA. TRBV1 is tagged as a pseudogene. The CDR3 runs to 15 residues. The CDR3 reads CTSSSHPATNEKLFF. CDR3 nucleotide sequence: TGCACCAGCAGCTCCCACCCAGCAACTAATGAAAAACTGTTTTTT.

This rearrangement joins TRBV30 to TRBJ1-1, with TRBD1 matching 8 bases. CDR1 GTSNPN and CDR2 SVGIG come from the germline V gene (reference sequence). J lost 2 bases, V lost 2 bases, and 4 bases had no gene match. This CDR3 spans 14 amino acids. CDR3 DNA sequence: TGTGCCTGGAGTTTAGGACAGGGTAACACTGAAGCTTTCTTT. The encoded protein is CAWSLGQGNTEAFF.

V is TRBV9 and J is TRBJ2-1, with TRBD2 matching over 13 bases. CDR1 is SGDLS, CDR2 YYNGEE, per germline. Trimming at V came to 7 bases and at J to 6 bases, leaving 7 bases not matched to a gene. The CDR3 is made up of 15 amino acids. In nucleotides, the CDR3 is TGTGCCAGCGGCAACGGACTAGCGGGGGTCAATGAGCAGTTCTTC. Amino acids: CASGNGLAGVNEQFF.

The rearrangement joins TRBV18 to TRBJ2-1, with a possible D match to TRBD1 (6 bases). CDR3 length: 14 amino acids. Trimming took off 6 bases at V and 4 bases at J, with 13 bases between the two ends. Per germline, CDR1 KGHSH and CDR2 LQKENI. The CDR3, as DNA: TGTGCCAGCTCTTTGGACAGAACATACAATGAGCAGTTCTTC. Protein sequence: CASSLDRTYNEQFF.